Sequencing of this T cell receptor beta chain was carried out in a study of cytomegalovirus exposure and HLA in healthy donors. A remark on this clone: As yet, its antigen is unknown.

The CDR3 is 17 amino acids. The V gene's germline CDR1 is MGHRA and CDR2 YSYEKL. V trimming: 3 bases; J trimming: 5 bases; junction bases outside the gene matches: 11. Produced via immunoSEQ multiplex PCR; TCRdb's table is partial and in-frame only. This sample has fewer than 350,000 clones, with 88% found just once. Study-level results: The listing of 150 to 200 TCR beta chains classed them as cytomegalovirus-associated. Confirmation was obtained in vitro that three CMV-associated chains are specific for CMV antigens.

Sequenced: PBMCs. The sequence was obtained from a woman aged 18-29 years in good health and CMV-seronegative. This rearrangement joins TRBV4-1 to TRBJ2-7; 12 bases are a match to TRBD2. Here the CDR3 reads CASSQTSGSVQGHEQYF. The CDR3 DNA sequence: TGCGCCAGCAGCCAGACTAGCGGGAGCGTCCAGGGGCACGAGCAGTACTTC.